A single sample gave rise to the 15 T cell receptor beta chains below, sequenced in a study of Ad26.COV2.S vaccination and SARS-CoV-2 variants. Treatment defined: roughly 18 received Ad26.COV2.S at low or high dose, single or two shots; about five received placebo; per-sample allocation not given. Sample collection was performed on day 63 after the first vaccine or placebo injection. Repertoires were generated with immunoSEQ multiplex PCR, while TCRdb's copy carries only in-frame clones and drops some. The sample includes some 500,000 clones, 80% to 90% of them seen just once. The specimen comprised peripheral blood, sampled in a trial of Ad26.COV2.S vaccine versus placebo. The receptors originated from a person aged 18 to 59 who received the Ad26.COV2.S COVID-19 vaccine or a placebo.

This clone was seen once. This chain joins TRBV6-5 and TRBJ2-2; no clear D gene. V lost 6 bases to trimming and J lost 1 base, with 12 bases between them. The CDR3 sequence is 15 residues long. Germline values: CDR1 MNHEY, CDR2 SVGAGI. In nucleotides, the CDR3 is TGTGCCAGCAGCGGCGAGGTGTTGAACACCGGGGAGCTGTTTTTT. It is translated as CASSGEVLNTGELFF.

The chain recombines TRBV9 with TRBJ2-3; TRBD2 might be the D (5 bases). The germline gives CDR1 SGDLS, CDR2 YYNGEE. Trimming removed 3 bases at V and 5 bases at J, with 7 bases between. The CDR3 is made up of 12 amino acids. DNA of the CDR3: TGTGCCAGCAGCGCAGGACTAGATACGCAGTATTTT. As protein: CASSAGLDTQYF.

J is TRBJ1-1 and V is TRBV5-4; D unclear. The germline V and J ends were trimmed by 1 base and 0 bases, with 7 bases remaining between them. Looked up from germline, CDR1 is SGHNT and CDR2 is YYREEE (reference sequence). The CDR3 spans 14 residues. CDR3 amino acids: CASSLQELNTEAFF. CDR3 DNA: TGTGCCAGCAGCTTGCAGGAATTGAACACTGAAGCTTTCTTT. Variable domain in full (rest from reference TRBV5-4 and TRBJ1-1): ETGVTQSPTHLIKTRGQQVTLRCSSQSGHNTVSWYQQALGQGPQFIFQYYREEENGRGNFPPRFSGLQFPNYSSELNVNALELDDSALYLCASSLQELNTEAFFGQGTRLTVV.

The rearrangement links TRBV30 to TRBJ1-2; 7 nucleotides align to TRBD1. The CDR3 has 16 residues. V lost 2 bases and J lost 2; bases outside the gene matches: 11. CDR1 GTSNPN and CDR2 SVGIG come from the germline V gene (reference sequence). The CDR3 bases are TGTGCCTGGAGTAGGGGGACAGTGACTTCGAACTATGGCTACACCTTC. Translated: CAWSRGTVTSNYGYTF.

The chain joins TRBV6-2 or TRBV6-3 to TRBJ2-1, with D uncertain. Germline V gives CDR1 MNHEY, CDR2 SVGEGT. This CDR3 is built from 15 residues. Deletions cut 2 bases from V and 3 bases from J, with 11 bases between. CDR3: CASSYPELGYNEQFF. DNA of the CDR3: TGTGCCAGCAGTTACCCGGAGTTGGGCTACAATGAGCAGTTCTTC.

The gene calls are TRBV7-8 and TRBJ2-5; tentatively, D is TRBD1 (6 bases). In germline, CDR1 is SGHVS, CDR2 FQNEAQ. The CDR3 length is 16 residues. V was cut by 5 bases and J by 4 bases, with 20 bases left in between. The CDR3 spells CASSVRGGPSAETQYF. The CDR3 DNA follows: TGTGCCAGCAGCGTTAGAGGGGGACCATCGGCAGAGACCCAGTACTTC.

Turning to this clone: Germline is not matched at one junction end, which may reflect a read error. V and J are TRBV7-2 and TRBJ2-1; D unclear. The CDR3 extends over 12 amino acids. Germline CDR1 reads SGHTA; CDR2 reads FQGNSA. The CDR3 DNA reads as TGTGCCAGCAGCTTAGAAGGAAATGGGCAGTTCTTC. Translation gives CASSLEGNGQFF.

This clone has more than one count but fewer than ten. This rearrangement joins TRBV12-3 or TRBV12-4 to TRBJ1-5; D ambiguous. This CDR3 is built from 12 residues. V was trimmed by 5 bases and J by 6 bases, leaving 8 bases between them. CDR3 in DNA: TGTGCCAGCAGTCCTCGGGGTCAGCCCCAGCATTTT. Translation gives CASSPRGQPQHF.

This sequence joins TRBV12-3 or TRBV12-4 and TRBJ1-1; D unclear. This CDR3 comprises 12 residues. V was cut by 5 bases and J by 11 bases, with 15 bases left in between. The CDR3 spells CASSGLYSRAFF. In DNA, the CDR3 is TGTGCCAGCAGTGGTCTTTACTCGAGGGCTTTCTTT.

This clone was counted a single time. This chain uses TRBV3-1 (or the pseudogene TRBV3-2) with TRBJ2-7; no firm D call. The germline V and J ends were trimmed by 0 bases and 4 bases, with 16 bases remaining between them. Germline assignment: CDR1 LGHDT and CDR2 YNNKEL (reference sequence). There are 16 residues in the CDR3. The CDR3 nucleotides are TGTGCCAGCAGCCAAGATTCAGGTAGCTATCCTTACGAGCAGTACGTC. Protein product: CASSQDSGSYPYEQYV.

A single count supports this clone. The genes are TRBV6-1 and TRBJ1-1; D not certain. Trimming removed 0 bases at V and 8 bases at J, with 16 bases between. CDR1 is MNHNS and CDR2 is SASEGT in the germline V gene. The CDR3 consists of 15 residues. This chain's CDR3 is CASSEAIGRLKEAFF. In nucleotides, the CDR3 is TGTGCCAGCAGTGAAGCGATCGGGCGGCTGAAAGAAGCTTTCTTT.

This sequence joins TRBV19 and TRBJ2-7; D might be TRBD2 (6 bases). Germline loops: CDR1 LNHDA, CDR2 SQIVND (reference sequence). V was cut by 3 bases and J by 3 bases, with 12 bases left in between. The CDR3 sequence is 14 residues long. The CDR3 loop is CASSILAGYYEQYF. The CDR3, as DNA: TGTGCCAGTAGTATCCTCGCGGGGTACTACGAGCAGTACTTC.

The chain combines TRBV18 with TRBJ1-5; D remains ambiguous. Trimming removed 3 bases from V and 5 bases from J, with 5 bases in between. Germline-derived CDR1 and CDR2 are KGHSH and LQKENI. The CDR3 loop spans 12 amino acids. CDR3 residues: CASSPPYQPQHF. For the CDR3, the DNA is TGTGCCAGCTCACCGCCGTATCAGCCCCAGCATTTT.

The CDR3 DNA reads as TGTGCCATCAGTGTGGCAGGCGGCGCTGAAGCTTTCTTT. Translated: CAISVAGGAEAFF. The J gene is TRBJ1-1, the V gene TRBV10-3; the D is unclear. The V and J ends lost 4 bases and 6 bases respectively, with 12 bases between them. CDR3 length: 13 residues. Germline loops: CDR1 ENHRY, CDR2 SYGVKD.

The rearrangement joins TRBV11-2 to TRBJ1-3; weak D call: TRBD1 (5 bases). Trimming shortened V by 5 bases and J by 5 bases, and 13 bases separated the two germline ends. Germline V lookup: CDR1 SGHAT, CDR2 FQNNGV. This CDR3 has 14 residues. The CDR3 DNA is TGTGCCAGCAGCCCACAGACAGTCAGAAACACCATATATTTT. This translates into CASSPQTVRNTIYF.